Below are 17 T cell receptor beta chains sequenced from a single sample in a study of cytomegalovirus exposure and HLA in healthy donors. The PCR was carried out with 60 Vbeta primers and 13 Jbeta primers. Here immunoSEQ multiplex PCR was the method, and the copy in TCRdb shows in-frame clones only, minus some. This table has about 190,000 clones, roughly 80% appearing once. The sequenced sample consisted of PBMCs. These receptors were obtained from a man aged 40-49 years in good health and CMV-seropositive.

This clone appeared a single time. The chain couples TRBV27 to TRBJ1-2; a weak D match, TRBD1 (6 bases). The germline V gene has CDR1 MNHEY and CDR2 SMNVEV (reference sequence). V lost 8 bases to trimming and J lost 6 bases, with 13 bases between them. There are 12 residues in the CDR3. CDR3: CASGKYRDGYTF. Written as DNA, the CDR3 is TGTGCCAGCGGCAAATACAGGGATGGCTACACCTTC.

The CDR3 DNA sequence: TGCGCCAGCAGTGCCCCTAGAGCGTACACTGAAGCTTTCTTT. It encodes CASSAPRAYTEAFF. V and J are TRBV10-2 and TRBJ1-1; no firm D call. V lost 4 bases to trimming and J lost 3 bases, with 12 bases between them. The CDR3 runs 14 residues. The germline gives CDR1 WSHSY, CDR2 SAAADI.

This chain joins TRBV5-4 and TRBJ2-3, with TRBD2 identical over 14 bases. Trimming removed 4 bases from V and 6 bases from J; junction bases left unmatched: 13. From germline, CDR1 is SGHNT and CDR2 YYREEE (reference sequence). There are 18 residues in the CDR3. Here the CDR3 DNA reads TGTGCCAGCAGCACCGGGACTAGCGGGGGCCTCAGAGGTGATACGCAGTATTTT. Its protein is CASSTGTSGGLRGDTQYF.

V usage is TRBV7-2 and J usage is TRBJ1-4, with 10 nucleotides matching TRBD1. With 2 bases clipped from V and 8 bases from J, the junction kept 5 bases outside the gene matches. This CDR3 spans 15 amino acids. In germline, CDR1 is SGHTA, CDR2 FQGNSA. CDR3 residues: CASSLPTGGREKLFF. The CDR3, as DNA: TGTGCCAGCAGCTTACCGACAGGGGGCAGAGAAAAACTGTTTTTT. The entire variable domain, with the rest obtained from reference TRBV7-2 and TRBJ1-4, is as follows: GAGVSQSPSNKVTEKGKDVELRCDPISGHTALYWYRQSLGQGLEFLIYFQGNSAPDKSGLPSDRFSAERTGGSVSTLTIQRTQQEDSAVYLCASSLPTGGREKLFFGSGTQLSVL.

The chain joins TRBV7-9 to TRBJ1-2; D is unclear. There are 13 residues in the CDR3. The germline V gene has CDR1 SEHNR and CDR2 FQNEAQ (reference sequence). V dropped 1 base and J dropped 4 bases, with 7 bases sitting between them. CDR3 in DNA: TGTGCCAGCAGCTTAGTAGCTCTCTATGGCTACACCTTC. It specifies CASSLVALYGYTF. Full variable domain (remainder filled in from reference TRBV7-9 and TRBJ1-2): DTGVSQNPRHKITKRGQNVTFRCDPISEHNRLYWYRQTLGQGPEFLTYFQNEAQLEKSRLLSDRFSAERPKGSFSTLEIQRTEQGDSAMYLCASSLVALYGYTFGSGTRLTVV.

This CDR3 reads CASSPPFRGNTEAFF. The DNA of the CDR3 is TGTGCCAGCAGCCCACCATTTAGGGGGAACACTGAAGCTTTCTTT. The chain combines TRBV11-2 with TRBJ1-1, with a tentative D call TRBD1 (5 bases). Per the germline V gene, CDR1 is SGHAT and CDR2 is FQNNGV. This CDR3 has 15 amino acids. V was pared by 5 bases and J by 1 base, with 14 bases between. Complete variable domain (other parts from reference TRBV11-2 and TRBJ1-1): EAGVAQSPRYKIIEKRQSVAFWCNPISGHATLYWYQQILGQGPKLLIQFQNNGVVDDSQLPKDRFSAERLKGVDSTLKIQPAKLEDSAVYLCASSPPFRGNTEAFFGQGTRLTVV.

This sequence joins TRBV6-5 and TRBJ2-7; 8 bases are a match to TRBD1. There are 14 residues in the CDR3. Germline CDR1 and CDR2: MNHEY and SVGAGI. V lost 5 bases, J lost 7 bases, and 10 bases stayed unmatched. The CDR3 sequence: CASSGVQGAGEQYF. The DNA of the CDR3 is TGTGCCAGCAGTGGGGTCCAGGGGGCCGGGGAGCAGTACTTC.

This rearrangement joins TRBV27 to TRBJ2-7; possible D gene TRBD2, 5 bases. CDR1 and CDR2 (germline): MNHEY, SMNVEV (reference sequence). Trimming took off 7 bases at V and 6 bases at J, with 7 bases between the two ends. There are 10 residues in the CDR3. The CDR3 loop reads CASTGIEQYF. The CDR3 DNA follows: TGTGCCAGCACCGGGATCGAGCAGTACTTC.

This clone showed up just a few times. The CDR3 bases are TGTGCCACCAGCAGGGTACTTATAGAGACAGATACGCAGTATTTT. Amino acid sequence: CATSRVLIETDTQYF. The gene calls are TRBV15 and TRBJ2-3; the D is unclear. From germline, CDR1 is LNHNV and CDR2 YYDKDF (reference sequence). Trimming cost V 3 bases and J 3 bases, with 13 bases left between them. There are 15 residues in the CDR3.

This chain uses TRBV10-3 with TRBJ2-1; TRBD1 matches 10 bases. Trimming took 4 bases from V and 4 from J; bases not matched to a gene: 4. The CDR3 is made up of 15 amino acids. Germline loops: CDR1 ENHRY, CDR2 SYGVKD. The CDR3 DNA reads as TGTGCCATCAGTGCGGGGACAGGGGTTTACAATGAGCAGTTCTTC. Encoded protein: CAISAGTGVYNEQFF.

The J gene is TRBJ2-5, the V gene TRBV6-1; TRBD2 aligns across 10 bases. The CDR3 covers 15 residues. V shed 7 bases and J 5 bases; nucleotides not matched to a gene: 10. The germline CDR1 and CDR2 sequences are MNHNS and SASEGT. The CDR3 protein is CASKYSGGGRETQYF. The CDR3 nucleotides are TGTGCCAGCAAGTACAGCGGGGGGGGAAGGGAGACCCAGTACTTC.

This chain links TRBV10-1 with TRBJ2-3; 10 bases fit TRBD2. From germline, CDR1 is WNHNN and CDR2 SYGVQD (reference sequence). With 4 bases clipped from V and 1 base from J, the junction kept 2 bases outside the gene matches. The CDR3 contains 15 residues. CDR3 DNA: TGCGCCAGCAGTGGTGGACTAGCGGGCACAGATACGCAGTATTTT. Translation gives CASSGGLAGTDTQYF.

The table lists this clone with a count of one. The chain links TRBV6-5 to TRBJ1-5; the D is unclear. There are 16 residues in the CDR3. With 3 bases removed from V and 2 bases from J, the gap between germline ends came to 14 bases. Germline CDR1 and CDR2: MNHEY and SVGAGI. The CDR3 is CASSYLSALGNQPQHF. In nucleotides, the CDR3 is TGTGCCAGCAGTTATTTGAGCGCGTTGGGCAATCAGCCCCAGCATTTT.

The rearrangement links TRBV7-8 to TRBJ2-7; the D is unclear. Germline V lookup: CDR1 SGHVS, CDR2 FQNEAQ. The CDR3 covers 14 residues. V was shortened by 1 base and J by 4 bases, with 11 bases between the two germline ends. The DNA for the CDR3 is TGTGCCAGCAGCTTAGTAGGAGCTTCTTACGAGCAGTACTTC. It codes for CASSLVGASYEQYF.

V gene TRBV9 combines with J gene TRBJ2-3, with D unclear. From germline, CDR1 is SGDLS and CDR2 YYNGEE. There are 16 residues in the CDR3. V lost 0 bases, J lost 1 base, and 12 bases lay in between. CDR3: CASSVVPGAGTDTQYF. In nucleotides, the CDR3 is TGTGCCAGCAGCGTAGTACCAGGCGCTGGCACAGATACGCAGTATTTT.

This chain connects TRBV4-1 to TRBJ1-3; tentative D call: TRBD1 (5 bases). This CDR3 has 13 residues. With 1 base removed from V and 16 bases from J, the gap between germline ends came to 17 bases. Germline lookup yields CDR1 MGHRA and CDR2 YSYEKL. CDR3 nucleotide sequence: TGCGCCAGCAGCCAAGTAGGAGTAGGAGGGACCTATTTT. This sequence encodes CASSQVGVGGTYF.

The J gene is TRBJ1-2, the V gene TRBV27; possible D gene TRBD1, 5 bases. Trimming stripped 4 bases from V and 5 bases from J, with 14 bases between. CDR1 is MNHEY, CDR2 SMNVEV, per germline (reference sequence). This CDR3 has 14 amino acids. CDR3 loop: CASSYDSAGYGYTF. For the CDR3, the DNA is TGTGCCAGCAGTTACGACAGCGCCGGGTATGGCTACACCTTC.